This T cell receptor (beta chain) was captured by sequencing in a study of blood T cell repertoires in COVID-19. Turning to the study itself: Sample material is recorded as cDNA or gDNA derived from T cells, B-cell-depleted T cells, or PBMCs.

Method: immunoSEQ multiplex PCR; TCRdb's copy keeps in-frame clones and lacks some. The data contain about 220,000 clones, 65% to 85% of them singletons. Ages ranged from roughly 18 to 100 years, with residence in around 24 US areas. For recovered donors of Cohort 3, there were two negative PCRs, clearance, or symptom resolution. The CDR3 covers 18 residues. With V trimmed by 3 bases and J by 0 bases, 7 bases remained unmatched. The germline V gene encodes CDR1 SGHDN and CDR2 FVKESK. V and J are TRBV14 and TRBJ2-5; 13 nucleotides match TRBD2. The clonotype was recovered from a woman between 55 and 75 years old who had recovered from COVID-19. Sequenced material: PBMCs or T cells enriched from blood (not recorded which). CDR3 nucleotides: TGTGCCAGCAGCCATCCACTAGCGGGGGGGAGGTACCAAGAGACCCAGTACTTC. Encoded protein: CASSHPLAGGRYQETQYF.